This is a list of T cell receptor beta chains from one sample in a study of T cell responses to AZD1222 COVID-19 vaccine. Repertoires were generated with immunoSEQ multiplex PCR, while TCRdb's copy carries only in-frame clones and drops some. Here the sample spans roughly 140,000 clones, 88% being singletons. Sequencing used peripheral blood, obtained on day 0 of AZD1222 vaccination. The receptors shown here come from an adult in good health. The CDR3 runs from the conserved cysteine through the conserved F or W. D genes are given only for firm matches. Size is stated for part of the rows, as once, few or many counts, or as a class when the clone is expanded.

J | size | V | D | CDR3 | DNA
TRBJ1-2 | few | TRBV18 | NA | CASSPSGEVNYGYTF | TGTGCCAGCTCACCATCTGGGGAAGTTAACTATGGCTACACCTTC
TRBJ1-1 | once | TRBV9 | NA | CASSPRGGGVNTEAFF | TGTGCCAGCAGCCCCCGAGGGGGGGGCGTAAACACTGAAGCTTTCTTT
TRBJ1-3 | NA | TRBV7-7 | NA | CASSLGYPGAGNTIYF | TGTGCCAGCAGCTTAGGGTATCCAGGGGCTGGAAACACCATATATTTT
TRBJ1-3 | NA | TRBV14 | NA | CASGVAGNTIYF | TGTGCCAGCGGCGTAGCTGGAAACACCATATATTTT
TRBJ2-1 | few | TRBV29-1 | TRBD2 | CSVDIVGGSSEQFF | TGCAGCGTTGATATTGTGGGAGGGTCCAGTGAGCAGTTCTTC
TRBJ2-1 | NA | TRBV7-3 | NA | CASSLSPENSYNEQFF | TGTGCCAGCAGCTTATCCCCTGAAAACTCCTACAATGAGCAGTTCTTC
TRBJ1-5 | NA | TRBV7-2 | NA | CASSSNPGTINQPQHF | TGTGCCAGCAGCTCTAACCCCGGGACAATTAATCAGCCCCAGCATTTT
TRBJ2-2 | NA | TRBV7-6 | TRBD1 | CASSFTGTDTGELFF | TGTGCCAGCAGCTTTACCGGGACAGACACCGGGGAGCTGTTTTTT
TRBJ1-1 | NA | TRBV5-5 | TRBD1 | CASSWTGVPSLNTEAFF | TGTGCCAGCAGCTGGACAGGGGTCCCTTCCCTCAACACTGAAGCTTTCTTT
TRBJ1-1 | NA | TRBV7-8 | NA | CASSLGGQGTEAFF | TGTGCCAGCAGCTTGGGCGGTCAGGGGACTGAAGCTTTCTTT
TRBJ2-1 | NA | TRBV11-2 | TRBD1 | CASSSDRGFYNEQFF | TGTGCCAGCAGCTCGGACAGGGGGTTTTACAATGAGCAGTTCTTC
TRBJ1-5 | NA | TRBV6-5 | NA | CASSYGDPSNQPQHF | TGTGCCAGCAGTTACGGGGATCCGAGCAATCAGCCCCAGCATTTT
TRBJ1-1 | NA | TRBV28 | TRBD1 | CASTPRTGQGFLAFF | TGTGCCAGCACCCCCAGAACGGGACAGGGTTTTTTGGCTTTCTTT
TRBJ2-1 | NA | TRBV3-1/TRBV3-2 | NA | CASSLGYNEQFF | TGTGCCAGCAGCCTGGGTTACAATGAGCAGTTCTTC
TRBJ2-7 | NA | TRBV10-1 | TRBD2 | CASSGSGRAGEQYF | TGCGCCAGCAGTGGGAGCGGGAGGGCCGGCGAGCAGTACTTC
TRBJ1-1 | few | TRBV6-5 | NA | CASSYGGTEAFF | TGTGCCAGCAGTTACGGGGGAACTGAAGCTTTCTTT
TRBJ2-7 | NA | TRBV28 | TRBD2 | CASNRVGGTSASYEQYF | TGTGCCAGCAACAGGGTCGGCGGGACTAGCGCCTCCTACGAGCAGTACTTC
TRBJ1-5 | NA | TRBV18 | TRBD1 | CASSPGQVSQPQHF | TGTGCCAGCTCACCCGGACAGGTGAGTCAGCCCCAGCATTTT
TRBJ1-1 | NA | TRBV6-5 | NA | CASSYYTEAFF | TGTGCCAGCAGTTATTACACTGAAGCTTTCTTT
TRBJ1-6 | NA | TRBV25-1 | NA | CASSPGFSSYNSPLHF | TGTGCCAGCAGTCCTGGATTTAGCTCCTATAATTCACCCCTCCACTTT
TRBJ2-1 | NA | TRBV7-8 | TRBD2 | CASSVSGGDNEQFF | TGTGCCAGCAGCGTCAGCGGGGGTGACAATGAGCAGTTCTTC
TRBJ1-1 | NA | TRBV28 | TRBD1 | CASSFRMTGFTEAFF | TGTGCCAGCAGTTTCCGCATGACAGGGTTCACTGAAGCTTTCTTT
TRBJ1-3 | NA | TRBV4-3 | TRBD1 | CASSQDLTGFGNTIYF | TGCGCCAGCAGCCAAGATCTGACAGGGTTCGGAAACACCATATATTTT
TRBJ2-5 | NA | TRBV5-1 | NA | CASSLVKASYQETQYF | TGCGCCAGCAGCTTGGTGAAAGCCTCGTACCAAGAGACCCAGTACTTC
TRBJ1-1 | NA | TRBV3-1/TRBV3-2 | TRBD1 | CASSLGQVGEAFF | TGTGCCAGCAGCTTAGGACAGGTAGGGGAAGCTTTCTTT
TRBJ2-7 | few | TRBV7-9 | NA | CASSPGVAGDYEQYF | TGTGCCAGCAGCCCAGGGGTCGCGGGCGACTACGAGCAGTACTTC
TRBJ2-1 | NA | TRBV19 | NA | CASSIEEGSHEQFF | TGTGCCAGTAGTATAGAGGAGGGTTCCCATGAGCAGTTCTTC
TRBJ1-3 | once | TRBV7-8 | NA | CASSIRQPHSSGNTIYF | TGTGCCAGCAGCATAAGACAGCCACATAGCTCTGGAAACACCATATATTTT
TRBJ2-5 | NA | TRBV14 | NA | CASSPMDYRETQYF | TGTGCCAGCAGCCCTATGGACTATCGAGAGACCCAGTACTTC
TRBJ1-1 | NA | TRBV4-2 | NA | CASSNIPGQNTEAFF | TGTGCCAGCAGCAATATACCGGGACAAAACACTGAAGCTTTCTTT
TRBJ1-1 | NA | TRBV18 | NA | CASSPPTSNTEAFF | TGTGCCAGCTCACCACCGACATCGAACACTGAAGCTTTCTTT
TRBJ2-1 | NA | TRBV11-2 | NA | CASSLGVEQFF | TGTGCCAGCAGCTTAGGGGTGGAGCAGTTCTTC
TRBJ1-6 | few | TRBV3-1/TRBV3-2 | NA | CASSQGLGANSPLHF | TGTGCCAGCAGCCAAGGTCTTGGCGCGAATTCACCCCTCCACTTT
TRBJ1-1 | NA | TRBV9 | NA | CASSVLGVAEAFF | TGTGCCAGCAGCGTTCTTGGGGTCGCTGAAGCTTTCTTT
TRBJ2-5 | NA | TRBV7-2 | NA | CASSRNQETQYF | TGTGCCAGCAGCCGCAACCAAGAGACCCAGTACTTC
TRBJ2-7 | NA | TRBV3-1/TRBV3-2 | TRBD2 | CASSPQSAGGPYEQYF | TGTGCCAGCAGCCCCCAAAGCGCGGGAGGGCCCTACGAGCAGTACTTC
TRBJ1-5 | NA | TRBV2 | NA | CASSPSLGGNQPQHF | TGTGCCAGCAGTCCATCCCTGGGGGGCAATCAGCCCCAGCATTTT
TRBJ1-2 | NA | TRBV12-3/TRBV12-4 | TRBD1 | CASRGQGIYGYTF | TGTGCCAGCAGGGGACAGGGTATCTATGGCTACACCTTC
TRBJ2-3 | NA | TRBV7-2 | TRBD2 | CASSFIRGGTDTQYF | TGTGCCAGCAGCTTTATTCGGGGGGGAACAGATACGCAGTATTTT
TRBJ1-1 | NA | TRBV6-1 | NA | CASSEAVGFGYTEAFF | TGTGCCAGCAGTGAAGCTGTGGGATTTGGTTACACTGAAGCTTTCTTT
TRBJ1-1 | NA | TRBV3-1/TRBV3-2 | NA | CASSLDKGGTEAFF | TGTGCCAGCAGTCTGGACAAGGGAGGGACTGAAGCTTTCTTT
TRBJ1-3 | NA | TRBV19 | NA | CASSVADGNTIYF | TGTGCCAGTAGTGTTGCGGATGGAAACACCATATATTTT